The rows below give T cell receptor beta chains drawn from one sample of a study of cytomegalovirus exposure and HLA in healthy donors. Sequencing used immunoSEQ multiplex PCR; TCRdb keeps in-frame clones, though not all of them. Among over 100,000 clones listed, 70% to 80% were seen once. Sequencing input: PBMCs. These receptor sequences come from a male donor in good health and CMV-seropositive. The CDR3 runs from the conserved cysteine through the conserved F or W. D genes are given only for firm matches. Size is omitted from some rows. Given values are once, few, many or a class for expanded clones.

d_call j_call clone_size v_call cdr3_nt cdr3_aa
. TRBJ2-3 . TRBV7-9 TGTGCCAGCAGCTTGATCGACTCCACAGATACGCAGTATTTT CASSLIDSTDTQYF
. TRBJ2-3 . TRBV6-1 TGTGCCAGCGATAAGCGGCTATACACAGATACGCAGTATTTT CASDKRLYTDTQYF
. TRBJ1-3 . TRBV2 TGTGCCAGCACGGGTCACCTGGGTAAAGGAAACACCATATATTTT CASTGHLGKGNTIYF
TRBD1 TRBJ2-2 . TRBV19 TGTGCCAGTACGGACAGGGGGAACGCCGGGGAGCTGTTTTTT CASTDRGNAGELFF
. TRBJ1-1 . TRBV7-6 TGTGCCAGCAGGCCCAGGGGGAACACTGAAGCTTTCTTT CASRPRGNTEAFF
. TRBJ2-7 few TRBV6-1 TGTGCCAGCACCCCTCTCTTTGGAGCCTACGAGCAGTACTTC CASTPLFGAYEQYF
TRBD1 TRBJ2-3 few TRBV27 TGTGCCAGCACCGACCGAGGGGGCAGGGCAGATACGCAGTATTTT CASTDRGGRADTQYF
TRBD2 TRBJ2-7 once TRBV7-2 TGTGCCAGCAGCCTGTATGTCGGGAGGGGCTACGAGCAGTACTTC CASSLYVGRGYEQYF
TRBD1 TRBJ2-5 . TRBV7-7 TGTGCCAGCAGCTCCCGGACAGGGGCCCAAGAGACCCAGTACTTC CASSSRTGAQETQYF
TRBD2 TRBJ2-1 . TRBV7-9 TGTGCCAGCTCCCTAGCGGGAAGCTCCTACAATGAGCAGTTCTTC CASSLAGSSYNEQFF
. TRBJ2-4 few TRBV7-2 TGTGCCAGCAGCTCAGCTAGAGTGTCTCGAAACATTCAGTACTTC CASSSARVSRNIQYF
TRBD1 TRBJ2-3 . TRBV12-5 TGTGCTAGTGGTCGGGACAGGGAGACAGATACGCAGTATTTT CASGRDRETDTQYF
. TRBJ1-6 . TRBV30 TGTGCCCAAACCCCAGGGCGCAATTCACCCCTCCACTTT CAQTPGRNSPLHF
. TRBJ2-5 . TRBV7-8 TGTGCCAGCAGCACCTACAGGGACCAAGAGACCCAGTACTTC CASSTYRDQETQYF
. TRBJ2-1 . TRBV5-1 TGCGCCAGCAGCTGGGGGACTTCTGAGCAGTTCTTC CASSWGTSEQFF
. TRBJ2-5 . TRBV10-3 TGTGCCATCAGTCCTTACCCCGAGGGAGAGACCCAGTACTTC CAISPYPEGETQYF
. TRBJ2-7 few TRBV20-1 TGCAGTGCTGACCAAGGGGTTGAGCAGTACTTC CSADQGVEQYF
TRBD2 TRBJ2-1 . TRBV4-2 TGTGCCAGCAGCCAGGCTAGCGGGAGGGGATACAATGAGCAGTTCTTC CASSQASGRGYNEQFF
. TRBJ2-5 . TRBV28 TGTGCCAGCAGTCCGGGTCGGACCCAGTACTTC CASSPGRTQYF
TRBD2 TRBJ2-5 . TRBV30 TGTGCCTGGAGTCTAGCGGGAGTGGGAGAGACCCAGTACTTC CAWSLAGVGETQYF
. TRBJ2-6 . TRBV5-4 TGTGCCAGCAGCGGAGAACGGGGGGCCAACGTCCTGACTTTC CASSGERGANVLTF
. TRBJ2-7 . TRBV11-2 TGTGCCAGCAGCTTATGGGAGAGGGACTACGAGCAGTACTTC CASSLWERDYEQYF
TRBD1 TRBJ2-3 . TRBV30 TGTGCCTGGAGTAGGGGACAGGGGGCGGATACGCAGTATTTT CAWSRGQGADTQYF
. TRBJ2-2 . TRBV29-1 TGCAGCGTTGTCTTAGGGGGGGGCGGGGAGCTGTTTTTT CSVVLGGGGELFF
. TRBJ2-7 . TRBV27 TGTGCCAGCGGGTCACGGGTACGCGAGCAGTACTTC CASGSRVREQYF
TRBD1 TRBJ1-4 . TRBV4-1 TGCGCCAGCAGCCAGACAGGGACTAATGAAAAACTGTTTTTT CASSQTGTNEKLFF
. TRBJ1-3 . TRBV6-1 TGTGCCAGCACCGAAGGGGTAAACTCTGGAAACACCATATATTTT CASTEGVNSGNTIYF
TRBD2 TRBJ2-7 . TRBV29-1 TGCAGCGCCCTTGGGACTAGCTCATACGAGCAGTACTTC CSALGTSSYEQYF
. TRBJ1-2 few TRBV4-1 TGCGCCAGCAGCCAAGAAGAGCAGGGGTGGGACTATGGCTACACCTTC CASSQEEQGWDYGYTF
TRBD2 TRBJ2-1 many TRBV14 TGTGCCAGCAGCCAAACTAGCGGGGCCTTAACCTACAATGAGCAGTTCTTC CASSQTSGALTYNEQFF
TRBD2 TRBJ2-1 . TRBV7-8 TGTGCCAGCAGCCCGCGGGAGGGGCGCTTCAATGAGCAGTTCTTC CASSPREGRFNEQFF
. TRBJ2-2 . TRBV21-1 TGTGCCAGCAGCAAAAGATTGGGACAGGGGGCCACCGGGGAGCTGTTTTTT CASSKRLGQGATGELFF
. TRBJ1-2 . TRBV28 TGTGCCAGCAGTTTATTGGGTAGGGGTGGCTACACCTTC CASSLLGRGGYTF
TRBD2 TRBJ2-1 few TRBV4-1 TGCGCCAGCAGCCAAGGACCAGCGGGAGGGCCGGGTGAGCAGTTCTTC CASSQGPAGGPGEQFF
TRBD1 TRBJ1-5 medium-sized TRBV14 TGTGCCAGCAGCCAAGAGACGAAACAGGGGATTAATCAGCCCCAGCATTTT CASSQETKQGINQPQHF
. TRBJ1-2 . TRBV4-1 TGCGCCAGCAGCCAAGATCATGGCACTCAAGAGCGCTATGGCTACACCTTC CASSQDHGTQERYGYTF
TRBD1 TRBJ2-5 . TRBV6-1 TGTGCCAGCCAGGGACAGGAATTAGAGACCCAGTACTTC CASQGQELETQYF
. TRBJ2-3 once TRBV19 TGTGCCAGTAGTATGGGACTCCTGAGCTTCGCAGATACGCAGTATTTT CASSMGLLSFADTQYF
TRBD2 TRBJ2-1 . TRBV7-9 TGTGCCAGCAGCTACCGGGCTACTAGCGGATACAATGAGCAGTTCTTC CASSYRATSGYNEQFF
TRBD1 TRBJ2-7 . TRBV9 TGTGCCAGCAGCGAGACAGGGACAACCTACGAGCAGTACTTC CASSETGTTYEQYF
TRBD2 TRBJ2-7 . TRBV2 TGTGCCAGCAGTGAATCTGGACTAGCGGGAGGGCTGGGGCAGTACTTC CASSESGLAGGLGQYF
. TRBJ1-4 few TRBV7-2 TGTGCCAGCAGCGAAAACAGGGCTGTTAATGAAAAACTGTTTTTT CASSENRAVNEKLFF
. TRBJ1-5 once TRBV6-6 TGTGCCAGCAGTTACCGGCAGGAATATCAGCCCCAGCATTTT CASSYRQEYQPQHF
TRBD1 TRBJ1-4 few TRBV25-1 TGTGCCAGCAGGAAAGGGACAGGGAATGAAAAACTGTTTTTT CASRKGTGNEKLFF
TRBD1 TRBJ1-5 . TRBV7-2 TGTGCCAGCAGCTTAGCCCTCAGGGAACAGGGGAATCAGCCCCAGCATTTT CASSLALREQGNQPQHF